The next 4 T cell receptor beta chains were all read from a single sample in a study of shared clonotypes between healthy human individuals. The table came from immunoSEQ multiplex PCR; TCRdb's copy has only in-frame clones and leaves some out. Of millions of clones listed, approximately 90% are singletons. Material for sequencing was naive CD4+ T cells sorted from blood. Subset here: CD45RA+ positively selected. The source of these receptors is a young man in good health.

The CDR3 DNA reads as TGTGCCTTACGACAGGGGGCAGACACCGGGGAGCTGTTTTTT. Translation: CALRQGADTGELFF. The gene calls are TRBV10-3 and TRBJ2-2; 10 bases match TRBD1. CDR1 and CDR2 (germline): ENHRY, SYGVKD. This CDR3 spans 14 amino acids. Germline trimming cut 11 bases from V and 3 bases from J; bases unmatched to any gene: 6.

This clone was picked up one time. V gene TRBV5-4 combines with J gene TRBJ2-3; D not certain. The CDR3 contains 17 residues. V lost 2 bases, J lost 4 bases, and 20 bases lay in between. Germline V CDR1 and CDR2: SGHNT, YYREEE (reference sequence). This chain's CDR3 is CASSLGTSVMLADTQYF. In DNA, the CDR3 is TGTGCCAGCAGCTTAGGTACCAGCGTGATGTTGGCAGATACGCAGTATTTT. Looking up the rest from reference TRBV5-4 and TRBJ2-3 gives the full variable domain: ETGVTQSPTHLIKTRGQQVTLRCSSQSGHNTVSWYQQALGQGPQFIFQYYREEENGRGNFPPRFSGLQFPNYSSELNVNALELDDSALYLCASSLGTSVMLADTQYFGPGTRLTVL.

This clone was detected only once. CDR3 in DNA: TGCGCCAGCAGCTTGCAGGGGTTAGCAGATACGCAGTATTTT. Its protein is CASSLQGLADTQYF. The rearrangement uses TRBV5-1 and TRBJ2-3, with D possibly being TRBD1 (6 bases). Trimming removed 1 base at V and 4 bases at J, with 10 bases between. This CDR3 has 14 residues. Germline V gene sequence: CDR1 SGHRS, CDR2 YFSETQ.

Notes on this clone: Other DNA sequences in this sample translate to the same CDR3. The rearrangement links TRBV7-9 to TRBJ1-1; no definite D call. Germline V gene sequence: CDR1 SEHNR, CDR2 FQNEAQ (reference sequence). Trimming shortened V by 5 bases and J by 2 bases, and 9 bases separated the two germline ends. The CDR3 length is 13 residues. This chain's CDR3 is CASSRGVNTEAFF. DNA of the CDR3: TGTGCCAGCAGCCGTGGGGTAAACACTGAAGCTTTCTTT.